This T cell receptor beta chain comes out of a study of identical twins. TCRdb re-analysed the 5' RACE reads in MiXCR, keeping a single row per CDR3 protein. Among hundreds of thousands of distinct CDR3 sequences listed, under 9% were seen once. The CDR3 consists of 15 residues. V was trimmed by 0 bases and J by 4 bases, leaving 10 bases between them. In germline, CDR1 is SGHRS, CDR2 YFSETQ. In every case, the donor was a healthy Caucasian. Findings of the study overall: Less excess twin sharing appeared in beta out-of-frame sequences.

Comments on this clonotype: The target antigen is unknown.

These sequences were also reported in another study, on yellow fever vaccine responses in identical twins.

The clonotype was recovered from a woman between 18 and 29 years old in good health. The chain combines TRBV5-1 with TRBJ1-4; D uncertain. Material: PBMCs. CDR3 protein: CASSLGAANNEKLFF. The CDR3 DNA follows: TGCGCCAGCAGCTTGGGGGCGGCTAATAATGAAAAACTGTTTTTT.